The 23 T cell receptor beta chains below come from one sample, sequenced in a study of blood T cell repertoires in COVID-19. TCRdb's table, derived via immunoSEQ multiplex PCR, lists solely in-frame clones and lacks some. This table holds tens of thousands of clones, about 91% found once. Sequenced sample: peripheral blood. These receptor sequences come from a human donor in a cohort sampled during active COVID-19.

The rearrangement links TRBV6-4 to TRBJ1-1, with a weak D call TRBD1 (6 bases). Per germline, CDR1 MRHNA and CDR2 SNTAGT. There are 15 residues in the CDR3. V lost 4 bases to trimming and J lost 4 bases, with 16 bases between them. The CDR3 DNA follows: TGTGCCAGCAGTGTGGAGACAGGAGGCATCACTGAAGCTTTCTTT. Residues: CASSVETGGITEAFF.

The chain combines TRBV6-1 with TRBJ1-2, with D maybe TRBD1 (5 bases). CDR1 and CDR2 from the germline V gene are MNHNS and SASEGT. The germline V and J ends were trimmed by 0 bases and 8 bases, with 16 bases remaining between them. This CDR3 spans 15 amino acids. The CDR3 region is CASSEAYSGVRGYTF. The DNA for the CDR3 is TGTGCCAGCAGTGAAGCCTACTCGGGGGTCCGGGGCTACACCTTC.

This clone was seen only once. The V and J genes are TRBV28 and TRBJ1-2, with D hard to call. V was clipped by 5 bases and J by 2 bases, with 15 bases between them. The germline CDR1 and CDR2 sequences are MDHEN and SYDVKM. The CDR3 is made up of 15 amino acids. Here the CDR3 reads CASSPPPPGNYGYTF. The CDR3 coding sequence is TGTGCCAGCAGTCCGCCTCCCCCGGGGAACTATGGCTACACCTTC.

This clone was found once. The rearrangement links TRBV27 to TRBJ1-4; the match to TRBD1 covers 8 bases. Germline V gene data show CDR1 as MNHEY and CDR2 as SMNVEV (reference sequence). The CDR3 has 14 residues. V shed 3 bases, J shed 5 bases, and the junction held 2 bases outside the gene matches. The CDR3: CASSLRTGNEKLFF. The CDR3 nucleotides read TGTGCCAGCAGTTTGAGGACAGGGAATGAAAAACTGTTTTTT.

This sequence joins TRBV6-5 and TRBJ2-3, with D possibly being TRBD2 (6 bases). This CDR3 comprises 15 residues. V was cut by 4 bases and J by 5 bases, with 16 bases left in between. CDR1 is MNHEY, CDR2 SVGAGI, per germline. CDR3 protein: CASSSGGGAGDTQYF. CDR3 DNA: TGTGCCAGCAGTTCTGGTGGCGGAGCGGGAGATACGCAGTATTTT.

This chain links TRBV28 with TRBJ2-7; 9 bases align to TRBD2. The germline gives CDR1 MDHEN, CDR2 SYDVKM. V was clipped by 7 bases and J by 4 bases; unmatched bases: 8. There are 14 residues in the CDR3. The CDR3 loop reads CASMASGDSYEQYV. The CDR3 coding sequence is TGTGCCAGCATGGCTAGCGGGGATTCGTACGAGCAGTACGTC.

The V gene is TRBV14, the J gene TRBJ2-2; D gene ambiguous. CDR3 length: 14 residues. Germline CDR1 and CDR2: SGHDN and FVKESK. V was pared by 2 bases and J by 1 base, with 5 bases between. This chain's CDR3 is CASSQLRNTGELFF. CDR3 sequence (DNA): TGTGCCAGCAGCCAACTCAGGAACACCGGGGAGCTGTTTTTT.

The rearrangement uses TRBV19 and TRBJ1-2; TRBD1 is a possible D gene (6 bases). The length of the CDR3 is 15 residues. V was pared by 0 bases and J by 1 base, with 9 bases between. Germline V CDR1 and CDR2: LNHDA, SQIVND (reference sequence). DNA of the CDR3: TGTGCCAGTAGTATAGACTCACAGGGTAACTATGGCTACACCTTC. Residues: CASSIDSQGNYGYTF.

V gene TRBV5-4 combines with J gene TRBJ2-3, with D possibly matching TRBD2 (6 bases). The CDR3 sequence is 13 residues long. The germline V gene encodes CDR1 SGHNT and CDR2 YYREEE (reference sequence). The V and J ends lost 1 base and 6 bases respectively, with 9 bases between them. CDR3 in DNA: TGTGCCAGCAGCTTGTGGGACTTGGATACGCAGTATTTT. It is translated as CASSLWDLDTQYF.

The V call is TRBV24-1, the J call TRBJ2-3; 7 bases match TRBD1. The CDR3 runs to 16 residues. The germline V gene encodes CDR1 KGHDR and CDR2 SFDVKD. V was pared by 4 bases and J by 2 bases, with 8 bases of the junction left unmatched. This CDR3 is CATSDLGTDFTDTQYF. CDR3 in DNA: TGTGCCACCAGTGACCTTGGGACAGACTTCACAGATACGCAGTATTTT.

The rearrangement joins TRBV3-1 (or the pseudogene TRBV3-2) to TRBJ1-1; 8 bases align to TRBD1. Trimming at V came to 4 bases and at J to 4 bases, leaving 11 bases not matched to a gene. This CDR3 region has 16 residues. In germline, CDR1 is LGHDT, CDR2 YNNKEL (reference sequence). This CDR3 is CASSPTAGTGGTEAFF. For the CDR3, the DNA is TGTGCCAGCAGCCCTACAGCCGGGACAGGCGGCACTGAAGCTTTCTTT.

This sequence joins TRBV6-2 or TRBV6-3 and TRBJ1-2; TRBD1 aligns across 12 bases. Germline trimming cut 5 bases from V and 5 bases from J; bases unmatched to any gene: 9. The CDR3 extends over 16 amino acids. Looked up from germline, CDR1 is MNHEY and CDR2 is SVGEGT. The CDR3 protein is CASSREGQGALYGYTF. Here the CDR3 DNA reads TGTGCCAGCAGTCGTGAGGGACAGGGGGCCTTGTATGGCTACACCTTC.

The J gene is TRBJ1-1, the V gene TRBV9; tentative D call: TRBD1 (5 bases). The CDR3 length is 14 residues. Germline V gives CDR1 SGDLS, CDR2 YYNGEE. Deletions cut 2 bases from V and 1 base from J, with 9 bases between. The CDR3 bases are TGTGCCAGCAGCGTGGCGACAGAGAACACTGAAGCTTTCTTT. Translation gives CASSVATENTEAFF.

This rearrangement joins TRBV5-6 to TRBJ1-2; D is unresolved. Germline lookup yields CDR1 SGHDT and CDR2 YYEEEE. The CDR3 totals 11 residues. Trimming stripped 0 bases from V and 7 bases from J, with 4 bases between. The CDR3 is CASSLESGYTF. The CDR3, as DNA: TGTGCCAGCAGCTTGGAGAGTGGCTACACCTTC.

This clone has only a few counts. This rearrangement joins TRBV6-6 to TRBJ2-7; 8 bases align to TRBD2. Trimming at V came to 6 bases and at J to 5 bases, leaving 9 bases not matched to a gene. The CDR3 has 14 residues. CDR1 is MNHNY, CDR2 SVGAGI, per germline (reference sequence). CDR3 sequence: CASRGTSGTNEQYV. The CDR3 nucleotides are TGTGCCAGCAGGGGTACTAGCGGCACCAACGAGCAGTACGTC.

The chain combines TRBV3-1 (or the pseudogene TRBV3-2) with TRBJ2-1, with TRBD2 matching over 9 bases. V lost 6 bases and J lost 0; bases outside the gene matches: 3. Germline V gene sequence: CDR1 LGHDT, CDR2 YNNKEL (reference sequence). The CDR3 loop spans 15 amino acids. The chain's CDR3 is CASSLTSGSYNEQFF. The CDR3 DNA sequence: TGTGCCAGCAGTTTGACTAGCGGCTCCTACAATGAGCAGTTCTTC.

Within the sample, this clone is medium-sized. CDR3 bases: TGTGCCTACGGTGTAGCGAACACCGGGGAGCTGTTTTTT. Translated, it gives CAYGVANTGELFF. J is TRBJ2-2 and V is TRBV30; no definite D call. Trimming took off 7 bases at V and 0 bases at J, with 9 bases between the two ends. Germline CDR1 GTSNPN, CDR2 SVGIG (reference sequence). The CDR3 is 13 amino acids.

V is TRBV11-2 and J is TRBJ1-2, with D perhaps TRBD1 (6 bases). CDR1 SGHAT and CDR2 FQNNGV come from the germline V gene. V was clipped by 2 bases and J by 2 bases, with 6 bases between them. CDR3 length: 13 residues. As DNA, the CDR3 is TGTGCCAGCAGCTTACAGGGGAACTATGGCTACACCTTC. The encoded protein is CASSLQGNYGYTF.

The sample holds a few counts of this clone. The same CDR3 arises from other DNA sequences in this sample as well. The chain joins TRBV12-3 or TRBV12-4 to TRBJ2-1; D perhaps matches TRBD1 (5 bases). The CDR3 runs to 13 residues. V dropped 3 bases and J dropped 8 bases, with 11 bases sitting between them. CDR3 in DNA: TGTGCCAGCAGTTTGGGGCAGGGCCATGAGCAGTTCTTC. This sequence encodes CASSLGQGHEQFF.

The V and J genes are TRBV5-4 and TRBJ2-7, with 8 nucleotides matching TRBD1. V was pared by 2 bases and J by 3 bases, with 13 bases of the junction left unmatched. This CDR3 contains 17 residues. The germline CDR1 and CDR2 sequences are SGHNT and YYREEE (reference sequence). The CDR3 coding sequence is TGTGCCAGCAGCTTAGGACAGGGTGGTGGGGCTGTCTACGAGCAGTACGTC. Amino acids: CASSLGQGGGAVYEQYV.

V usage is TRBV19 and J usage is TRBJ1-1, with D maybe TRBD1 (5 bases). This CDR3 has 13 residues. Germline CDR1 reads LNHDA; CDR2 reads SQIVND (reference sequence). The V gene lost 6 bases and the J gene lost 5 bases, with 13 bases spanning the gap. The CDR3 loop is CASSPLKGTEAFF. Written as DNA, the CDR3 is TGTGCCAGTAGCCCACTGAAGGGGACTGAAGCTTTCTTT.

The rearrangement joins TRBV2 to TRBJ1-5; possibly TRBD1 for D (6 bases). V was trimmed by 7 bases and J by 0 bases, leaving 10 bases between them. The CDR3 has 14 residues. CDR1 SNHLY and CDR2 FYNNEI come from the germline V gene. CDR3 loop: CASTGTTSNQPQHF. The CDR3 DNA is TGTGCCAGCACCGGGACAACTAGCAATCAGCCCCAGCATTTT.

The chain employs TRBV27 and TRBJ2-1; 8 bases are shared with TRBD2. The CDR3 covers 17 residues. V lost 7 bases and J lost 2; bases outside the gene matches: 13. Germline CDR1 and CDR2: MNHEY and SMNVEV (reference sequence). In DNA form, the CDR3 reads TGTGCCAGCAAAGGACTCGCGGGACTAGGGGCCTACAATGAGCAGTTCTTC. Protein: CASKGLAGLGAYNEQFF.